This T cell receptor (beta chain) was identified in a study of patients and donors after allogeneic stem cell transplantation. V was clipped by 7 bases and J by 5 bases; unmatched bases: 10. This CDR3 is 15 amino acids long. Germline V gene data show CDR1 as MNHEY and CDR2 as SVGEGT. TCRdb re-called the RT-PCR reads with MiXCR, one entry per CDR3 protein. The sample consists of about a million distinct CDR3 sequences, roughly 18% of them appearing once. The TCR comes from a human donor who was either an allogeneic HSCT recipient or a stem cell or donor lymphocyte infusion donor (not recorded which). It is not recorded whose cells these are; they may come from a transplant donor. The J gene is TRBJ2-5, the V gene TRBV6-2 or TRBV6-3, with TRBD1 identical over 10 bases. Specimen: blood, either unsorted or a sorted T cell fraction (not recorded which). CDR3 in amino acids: CASNLGQGIFETQYF. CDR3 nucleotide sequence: TGTGCCAGCAATCTGGGACAGGGGATTTTCGAGACCCAGTACTTC.